One and the same sample provided the 13 T cell receptor beta chains below, sequenced in a study of a mutant IDH1 vaccine in newly diagnosed glioma. Time point meaning: week 11, during vaccination. Each dose delivered 300 ug of mutant IDH1 20-mer peptide subcutaneously with imiquimod. These receptors are not linked to any known antigen. Libraries were prepared by immunoSEQ multiplex PCR; TCRdb keeps only in-frame clonotypes and omits some of them. Here the sample spans around 40,000 clones, about 83% being singletons. The specimen was PBMCs, collected from a glioma patient whose treatment included an IDH1 peptide vaccine. These receptors were collected from a man in his forties with glioma.

This clone has just one count. This rearrangement joins TRBV7-6 to TRBJ2-5, with D possibly being TRBD1 (5 bases). V lost 0 bases and J lost 3, with 5 bases in between. Germline CDR1 SGHVS, CDR2 FNYEAQ. The CDR3 spans 13 residues. The CDR3 nucleotides read TGTGCCAGCAGCTTAGCCAGGGAAGAGACCCAGTACTTC. This translates into CASSLAREETQYF.

The V gene is TRBV7-9, the J gene TRBJ2-7; the D gene is possibly TRBD1 (6 bases). The CDR3 contains 13 residues. Germline CDR1 and CDR2: SEHNR and FQNEAQ (reference sequence). V shed 1 base and J shed 8 bases, with 12 bases lying between them. The CDR3 coding sequence is TGTGCCAGCAGCTTAGTGGCAGGACAGAAGCAGTACTTC. Its protein is CASSLVAGQKQYF. Based on the CDR3 plus reference TRBV7-9 and TRBJ2-7, the full variable domain is DTGVSQNPRHKITKRGQNVTFRCDPISEHNRLYWYRQTLGQGPEFLTYFQNEAQLEKSRLLSDRFSAERPKGSFSTLEIQRTEQGDSAMYLCASSLVAGQKQYFGPGTRLTVT.

The chain employs TRBV19 and TRBJ1-3; D possibly corresponds to TRBD1 (5 bases). The V gene lost 9 bases and the J gene lost 0 bases, with 18 bases spanning the gap. The CDR3 totals 16 residues. CDR1 is LNHDA and CDR2 is SQIVND in the germline V gene (reference sequence). CDR3 DNA sequence: TGTGCCAGCCGTTCGGTGGGGGTATTCTCTGGAAACACCATATATTTT. Translation: CASRSVGVFSGNTIYF.

This clone was detected a few times. The chain carries TRBV5-6 and TRBJ1-4; a weak D match, TRBD1 (5 bases). The germline V gene encodes CDR1 SGHDT and CDR2 YYEEEE. The CDR3 is 15 residues long. V shed 2 bases and J shed 5 bases, with 13 bases lying between them. For the CDR3, the DNA is TGTGCCAGCAGCTTCTTTGGGGCAGGAAATGAAAAACTGTTTTTT. This translates into CASSFFGAGNEKLFF.

A note on this clone: Sequence at one end of the junction differs from germline and may be a read error. The chain links TRBV9 to TRBJ2-7; TRBD2 matches at 9 bases. Germline V lookup: CDR1 SGDLS, CDR2 YYNGEE. CDR3 length: 13 residues. In DNA, the CDR3 is TGTGCCACCGGGCGGGAGGGCTCCGACGAGCAGTACTTC. Translation gives CATGREGSDEQYF.

The rearrangement uses TRBV9 and TRBJ2-7; D is ambiguous. Trimming removed 1 base from V and 4 bases from J, with 9 bases in between. Germline CDR1 and CDR2: SGDLS and YYNGEE. CDR3 length: 13 amino acids. The CDR3, as DNA: TGTGCCAGCAGCGTAAGTTGGGGTTACGAGCAGTACTTC. Translating gives CASSVSWGYEQYF.

This chain links TRBV9 with TRBJ2-3, with 11 bases aligning to TRBD2. The length of the CDR3 is 17 residues. Looked up from germline, CDR1 is SGDLS and CDR2 is YYNGEE. J was trimmed by 5 bases and V by 3 bases; bases with no gene match: 11. CDR3 DNA: TGTGCCAGCAGCGGTTTTAGCGGGAGGGCCTTGGGAGATACGCAGTATTTT. The encoded protein is CASSGFSGRALGDTQYF.

The J gene is TRBJ2-1, the V gene TRBV4-3; D gene unclear. V was cut by 0 bases and J by 5 bases, with 11 bases left in between. Germline assignment: CDR1 LGHNA and CDR2 YSLEER. There are 15 residues in the CDR3. This chain's CDR3 is CASSQDRYPNNEQFF. Here the CDR3 DNA reads TGCGCCAGCAGCCAAGACAGGTACCCCAACAATGAGCAGTTCTTC.

The genes are TRBV18 and TRBJ2-3; 7 bases are shared with TRBD1. The trim removed 3 bases at V and 2 bases at J, leaving 2 bases unmatched. Germline V gene data show CDR1 as KGHSH and CDR2 as LQKENI. The CDR3 totals 14 residues. DNA of the CDR3: TGTGCCAGCTCACCTGGACAGGTCACAGATACGCAGTATTTT. As protein: CASSPGQVTDTQYF.

This clone was seen only once. This chain links TRBV6-5 with TRBJ1-3; TRBD1 is a possible D gene (5 bases). CDR1 is MNHEY and CDR2 is SVGAGI in the germline V gene. The CDR3 is made up of 14 amino acids. V shed 0 bases and J shed 4 bases, with 7 bases lying between them. The CDR3 coding sequence is TGTGCCAGCAGTTACTCGGGGGGAGGAAACACCATATATTTT. This translates into CASSYSGGGNTIYF.

This rearrangement joins TRBV6-5 to TRBJ1-3; D ambiguous. V was shortened by 4 bases and J by 3 bases, with 4 bases between the two germline ends. The CDR3 is 12 amino acids. The V gene's germline CDR1 is MNHEY and CDR2 SVGAGI. This chain's CDR3 is CASSSVGNTIYF. CDR3 in DNA: TGTGCCAGCAGTTCGGTTGGAAACACCATATATTTT.

The gene calls are TRBV7-2 and TRBJ2-5, with D tentatively TRBD1 (6 bases). There are 15 residues in the CDR3. V shed 5 bases and J shed 2 bases, with 15 bases lying between them. Germline V gives CDR1 SGHTA, CDR2 FQGNSA. The CDR3 bases are TGTGCCAGCAGCCGACAACAGGGAAGTCAAGAGACCCAGTACTTC. It encodes CASSRQQGSQETQYF.

The chain couples TRBV7-6 to TRBJ2-1; 8 bases match TRBD2. V trimming: 5 bases; J trimming: 2 bases; junction bases outside the gene matches: 11. The CDR3 is 17 residues long. Germline CDR1 SGHVS, CDR2 FNYEAQ. CDR3 nucleotides: TGTGCCAGCAGCGCCATGGGTCCGGGAGGGCCCTACAATGAGCAGTTCTTC. This sequence encodes CASSAMGPGGPYNEQFF.